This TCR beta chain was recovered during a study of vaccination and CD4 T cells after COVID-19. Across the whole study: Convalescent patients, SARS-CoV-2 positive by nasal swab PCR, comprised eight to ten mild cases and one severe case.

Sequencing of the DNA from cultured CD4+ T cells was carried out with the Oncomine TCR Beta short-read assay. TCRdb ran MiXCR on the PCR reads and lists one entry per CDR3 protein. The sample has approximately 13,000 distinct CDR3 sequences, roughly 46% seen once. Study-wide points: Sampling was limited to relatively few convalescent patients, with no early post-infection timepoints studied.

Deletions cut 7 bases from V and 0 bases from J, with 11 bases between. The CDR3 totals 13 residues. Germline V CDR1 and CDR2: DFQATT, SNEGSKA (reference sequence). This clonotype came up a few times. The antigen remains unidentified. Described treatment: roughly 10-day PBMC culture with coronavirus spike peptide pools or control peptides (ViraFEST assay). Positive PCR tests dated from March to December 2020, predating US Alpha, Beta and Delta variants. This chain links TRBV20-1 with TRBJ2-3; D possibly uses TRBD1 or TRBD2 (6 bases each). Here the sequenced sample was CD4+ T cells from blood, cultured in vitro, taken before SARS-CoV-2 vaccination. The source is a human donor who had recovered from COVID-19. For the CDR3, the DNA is TGCAGTGTTCGGAGGGGGAGCACAGATACGCAGTATTTT. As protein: CSVRRGSTDTQYF.